One and the same sample provided the 13 T cell receptor beta chains below, sequenced in a study of persistence of HIV-infected CD4 T cells. Sequencing used immunoSEQ version 4 in survey mode. TCRdb keeps only in-frame clones here, not all; method: immunoSEQ multiplex PCR. The sample shows 37,000 or so clones, approximately 80% of them seen only once. Stimulation used approximately 9.1 ug/mL lysate from CMV-infected fibroblasts. Sorted nonresponding memory CD4+ T cells were CD40L-negative, CD69-negative, CD45RO-high. Their cognate antigens are unknown. The specimen was CD4+ T cells sorted from PBMCs after approximately 19-hour stimulation, collected from a patient who received antiretroviral therapy. The receptor source for this set is an adult man with HIV who was CMV-seropositive.

The chain has TRBV5-5 and TRBJ2-2; D uncertain. The CDR3 extends over 15 amino acids. CDR1 is SGHKS and CDR2 is YYEKEE in the germline V gene (reference sequence). V was clipped by 2 bases and J by 6 bases, with 14 bases between them. CDR3 loop: CASSFITGSPGELFF. CDR3 sequence (DNA): TGTGCCAGCAGCTTCATTACCGGATCGCCCGGGGAGCTGTTTTTT.

This clone turned up a few times. This chain connects TRBV7-3 to TRBJ2-3; TRBD2 agrees at 14 bases. The CDR3 consists of 15 residues. Trimming at V came to 0 bases and at J to 8 bases, leaving 1 base not matched to a gene. The V gene's germline CDR1 is SGHTA and CDR2 FQGTGA. CDR3 sequence reads: CASSLTGTSGGTQYF. The CDR3 region has the DNA TGTGCCAGCAGCTTAACCGGGACTAGCGGGGGTACGCAGTATTTT.

V gene TRBV5-1 combines with J gene TRBJ2-1, with D uncertain. CDR1 and CDR2 from the germline V gene are SGHRS and YFSETQ. The V end lost 0 bases, the J end lost 3 bases, and 10 bases lay between the germline ends. This CDR3 region has 15 residues. DNA for the CDR3: TGCGCCAGCAGCTTGGTGGTTAGTAGCTACAATGAGCAGTTCTTC. It translates to CASSLVVSSYNEQFF.

The chain carries TRBV4-1 and TRBJ2-1, with 8 bases that match TRBD2. J was trimmed by 3 bases and V by 5 bases; bases with no gene match: 6. The CDR3 is 15 amino acids. The germline V gene has CDR1 MGHRA and CDR2 YSYEKL. CDR3 sequence: CASSVRGGNYNEQFF. The CDR3 region has the DNA TGCGCCAGCAGCGTTCGGGGGGGAAACTACAATGAGCAGTTCTTC.

The V gene is TRBV5-1, the J gene TRBJ1-1; 11 bases are a match to TRBD1. CDR1 is SGHRS, CDR2 YFSETQ, per germline. With V trimmed by 3 bases and J by 2 bases, 9 bases remained unmatched. This CDR3 is built from 17 residues. CDR3 region: CASSSRTGGDPNTEAFF. CDR3 DNA sequence: TGCGCCAGCAGCTCCCGGACAGGGGGCGATCCAAACACTGAAGCTTTCTTT.

V is TRBV28 and J is TRBJ1-2, with 8 bases fitting TRBD1. The V segment lost 7 bases and the J segment 2 bases; nucleotides outside the gene matches: 6. The germline CDR1 and CDR2 sequences are MDHEN and SYDVKM. The CDR3 is made up of 14 amino acids. CDR3 sequence: CASNRQGLNYGYTF. CDR3 nucleotide sequence: TGTGCCAGCAACCGACAGGGGCTAAACTATGGCTACACCTTC.

The chain employs TRBV28 and TRBJ2-7; D not resolved. The V end was cut by 6 bases, the J end by 0 bases, with 18 bases between. CDR1 MDHEN and CDR2 SYDVKM come from the germline V gene. This CDR3 region has 16 residues. CDR3 region: CASSLYFGENSYEQYF. CDR3 nucleotide sequence: TGTGCCAGCAGCCTATACTTTGGAGAAAACTCCTACGAGCAGTACTTC.

The CDR3 region has the DNA TGTGCCTGGAGTGTACAAGGGGGCGAGGAGCAGTTCTTC. The encoded protein is CAWSVQGGEEQFF. The J gene is TRBJ2-1, the V gene TRBV30; 7 bases agree with TRBD1. The CDR3 is 13 amino acids. J lost 10 bases, V lost 0 bases, and 6 bases had no gene match. Germline CDR1 GTSNPN, CDR2 SVGIG (reference sequence). The full variable domain, with the rest looked up from reference TRBV30 and TRBJ2-1, is SQTIHQWPATLVQPVGSPLSLECTVEGTSNPNLYWYRQAAGRGLQLLFYSVGIGQISSEVPQNLSASRPQDRQFILSSKKLLLSDSGFYLCAWSVQGGEEQFFGPGTRLTVL.

The genes are TRBV9 and TRBJ2-1; D gene ambiguous. V was cut by 1 base and J by 5 bases, with 7 bases left in between. The germline gives CDR1 SGDLS, CDR2 YYNGEE. This CDR3 spans 13 amino acids. CDR3 in DNA: TGTGCCAGCAGCGTAAGGTGGAACAATGAGCAGTTCTTC. It specifies CASSVRWNNEQFF.

This chain uses TRBV4-1 with TRBJ1-3; D is unresolved. Germline V CDR1 and CDR2: MGHRA, YSYEKL. The CDR3 has 15 amino acids. V was shortened by 5 bases and J by 0 bases, with 11 bases between the two germline ends. CDR3 nucleotides: TGCGCCAGCAGCTACTATGGGTCCTCTGGAAACACCATATATTTT. Amino acid sequence: CASSYYGSSGNTIYF.

As concerns this clone: Other DNA variants within this sample encode the same CDR3. The V and J genes are TRBV6-5 and TRBJ1-1, with a weak D call TRBD1 (5 bases). The germline V and J ends were trimmed by 6 bases and 1 base, with 9 bases remaining between them. Per germline, CDR1 MNHEY and CDR2 SVGAGI. The CDR3 loop spans 13 amino acids. CDR3 amino acids: CASSSTGNTEAFF. CDR3 coding DNA: TGTGCCAGCAGCTCTACAGGGAACACTGAAGCTTTCTTT.

The chain carries TRBV19 and TRBJ2-3; the D gene is possibly TRBD2 (5 bases). Trimming left V 5 bases short and J 11 bases short, with 14 bases between. This CDR3 has 12 amino acids. Per germline, CDR1 LNHDA and CDR2 SQIVND (reference sequence). The CDR3 nucleotides are TGTGCCAGTAGTCCAGGACCGAGCGGGCAGTATTTT. Residues: CASSPGPSGQYF.

V gene TRBV28 combines with J gene TRBJ1-2; D is perhaps TRBD1 (6 bases). Trimming removed 2 bases from V and 8 bases from J, with 18 bases in between. The CDR3 sequence is 15 residues long. The germline V gene encodes CDR1 MDHEN and CDR2 SYDVKM. The DNA of the CDR3 is TGTGCCAGCAGTTTAGAAGCCAGGGGAATAGGGGGCTACACCTTC. It codes for CASSLEARGIGGYTF.